The present TCR beta chain was sequenced within a study of CD8 T cells in Susac syndrome. This clonotype was seen only once. This CDR3 is 12 amino acids long. Germline values: CDR1 ENHRY, CDR2 SYGVKD. V was trimmed by 8 bases and J by 5 bases, leaving 13 bases between them. Random-hexamer reverse transcription was applied to about 0.45 to 1 ug RNA. TCRdb re-analysed the immunoSEQ multiplex PCR reads in MiXCR, keeping a single row per CDR3 protein. The repertoire has 150,000 to 160,000 distinct CDR3 sequences, 85% to 95% of them found once; the top ten carry 0.16%. The TCR sequence derives from a human donor with Susac syndrome. Sequencing was performed on CD4+ T cells from PBMCs. The rearrangement links TRBV10-3 to TRBJ2-7, with D perhaps TRBD2 (6 bases). In DNA form, the CDR3 reads TGTGCCATCGGAGGGGAGAGGAACGAGCAGTACTTC. Its protein is CAIGGERNEQYF.